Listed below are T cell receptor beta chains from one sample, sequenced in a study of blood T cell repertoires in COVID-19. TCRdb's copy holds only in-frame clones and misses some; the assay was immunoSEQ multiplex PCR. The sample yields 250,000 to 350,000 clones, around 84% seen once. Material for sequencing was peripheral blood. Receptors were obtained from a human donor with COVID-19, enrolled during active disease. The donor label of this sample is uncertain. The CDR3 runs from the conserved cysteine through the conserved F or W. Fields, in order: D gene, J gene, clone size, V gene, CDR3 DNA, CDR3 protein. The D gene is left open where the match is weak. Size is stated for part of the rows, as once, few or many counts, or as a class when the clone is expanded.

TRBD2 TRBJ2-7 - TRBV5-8 TGTGCCAGCAGCTTGGTCTTGGCGGGGGTCTACGAGCAGTACTTC CASSLVLAGVYEQYF
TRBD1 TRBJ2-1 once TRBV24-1 TGTGCCACCAGTGAGACCGGGACAGACTATTACAATGAGCAGTTCTTC CATSETGTDYYNEQFF
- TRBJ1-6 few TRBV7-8 TGTGCCAGCAGCCCGCGGGATAGGATTGACTTCTCACCCCTCCACTTT CASSPRDRIDFSPLHF
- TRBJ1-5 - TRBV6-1 TGTGCCAGCAGTGAAGCACGGGGTGGGGAACAGCCCCAGCATTTT CASSEARGGEQPQHF
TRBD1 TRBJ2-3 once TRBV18 TGTGCCAGCTCACCCCCCGTACAGGGGAGAGGCACAGATACGCAGTATTTT CASSPPVQGRGTDTQYF
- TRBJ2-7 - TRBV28 TGTGCCAGCGGCTCGGGACATAACTACGAGCAGTACTTC CASGSGHNYEQYF
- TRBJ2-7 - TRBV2 TGTGCCAGCAGCATTCGCTCGCGGGACTCGGATGTAGACGAGCAGTACTTC CASSIRSRDSDVDEQYF
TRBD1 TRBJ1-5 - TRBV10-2 TGCGCCAGCAGCGATTTCCTCGACAGGGGGGATCAGCCCCAGCATTTT CASSDFLDRGDQPQHF
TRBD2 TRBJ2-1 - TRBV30 TGTGCCTGCGCACCGGGACTAGCGGGAGAGGAGCAGTTCTTC CACAPGLAGEEQFF
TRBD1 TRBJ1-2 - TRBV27 TGTGCCAGCAGGTCGGACAGGGCCTATGGCTACACCTTC CASRSDRAYGYTF
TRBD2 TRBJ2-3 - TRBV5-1 TGCGCCAGCAGTGGATCCCTAGCGGGAGGGCCGGCGGCGCAGTATTTT CASSGSLAGGPAAQYF
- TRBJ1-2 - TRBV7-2 TGTGCCAGCAGCTTGAGTCAGGGCCCCTATGGCTACACCTTC CASSLSQGPYGYTF
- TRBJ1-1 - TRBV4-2 TGTGCCAGCAGCCAAGATTTTTTCGCGGGGGGAGCTTTCTTT CASSQDFFAGGAFF
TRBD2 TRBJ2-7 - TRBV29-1 TGCAGCGTTGTGGAGACTAGCGGGAACGAGCAGTACTTC CSVVETSGNEQYF
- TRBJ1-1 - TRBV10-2 TGCGCCAGCAGTGACAGGGCGAACACTGAAGCTTTCTTT CASSDRANTEAFF
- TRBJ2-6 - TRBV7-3 TGTGCCAGCAGCTATACAGGGTTCCCCTCTGGGGCCAACGTCCTGACTTTC CASSYTGFPSGANVLTF
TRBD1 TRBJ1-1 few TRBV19 TGTGCCAGTAGTCAAGGGACAGGATTACTGAACACTGAAGCTTTCTTT CASSQGTGLLNTEAFF
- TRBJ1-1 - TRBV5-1 TGCGCCAGCAGCTTGGAAGGAGAGAACACTGAAGCTTTCTTT CASSLEGENTEAFF
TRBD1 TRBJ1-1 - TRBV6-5 TGTGCCAGCAGTTTCGGACAGGAGGTTGAAGCTTTCTTT CASSFGQEVEAFF
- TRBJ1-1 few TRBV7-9 TGTGCCAGCAGCTTCGGGGTCTCTTACACTGAAGCTTTCTTT CASSFGVSYTEAFF
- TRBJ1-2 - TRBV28 TGTGCCAGCAGTTTATGGAGCCTCGGGAGCTACACCTTC CASSLWSLGSYTF
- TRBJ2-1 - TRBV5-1 TGCGCCAGCAGCTTCCTCCTTGCAGAAGACAATGAGCAGTTCTTC CASSFLLAEDNEQFF
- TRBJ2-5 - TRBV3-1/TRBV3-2 TGTGCCAGCAGCCACTTCGGGTACCAAGAGACCCAGTACTTC CASSHFGYQETQYF
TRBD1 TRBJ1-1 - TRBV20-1 TGCAGTGCTGGACAGGGAACAGCTTTCTTT CSAGQGTAFF
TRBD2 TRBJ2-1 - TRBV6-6 TGTGCCAGCAGTTCAGGACTAGCGGGAGGATACAATGAGCAGTTCTTC CASSSGLAGGYNEQFF
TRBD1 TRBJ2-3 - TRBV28 TGTGCCAGCAGGGGGACAGGGAAGGATACGCAGTATTTT CASRGTGKDTQYF
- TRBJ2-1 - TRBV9 TGTGCCAGCAGCGTATATGGTGATGGCGGCAGCTCCTACAATGAGCAGTTCTTC CASSVYGDGGSSYNEQFF